This TCR beta chain comes out of a study of Ad26.COV2.S vaccination and SARS-CoV-2 variants. The protocol was immunoSEQ multiplex PCR, while the TCRdb copy is restricted to in-frame clones and leaves out a portion. The sample consists of more than 300,000 clones, around 85% of them appearing once. As to treatment: approximately 18 received Ad26.COV2.S at low or high dose, single or two shots; 5 received placebo; per-sample allocation not given. Day 63 after the first injection of vaccine or placebo was the sampling time. Germline V gives CDR1 MDHEN, CDR2 SYDVKM. V lost 2 bases and J lost 2; bases outside the gene matches: 9. The CDR3 runs to 16 residues.

The chain uses TRBV28 and TRBJ2-7; the match to TRBD1 covers 7 bases. This sequence was found in a person between 18 and 59 years old who received the Ad26.COV2.S COVID-19 vaccine or a placebo. The material was peripheral blood, obtained in a trial of Ad26.COV2.S vaccine versus placebo. The CDR3 DNA reads TGTGCCAGCAGTTTAGTAGGGGGCCTTAAAACCTACGAGCAGTACTTC. Residues: CASSLVGGLKTYEQYF. The full variable domain, with the rest looked up from reference TRBV28 and TRBJ2-7, is DVKVTQSSRYLVKRTGEKVFLECVQDMDHENMFWYRQDPGLGLRLIYFSYDVKMKEKGDIPEGYSVSREKKERFSLILESASTNQTSMYLCASSLVGGLKTYEQYFGPGTRLTVT.